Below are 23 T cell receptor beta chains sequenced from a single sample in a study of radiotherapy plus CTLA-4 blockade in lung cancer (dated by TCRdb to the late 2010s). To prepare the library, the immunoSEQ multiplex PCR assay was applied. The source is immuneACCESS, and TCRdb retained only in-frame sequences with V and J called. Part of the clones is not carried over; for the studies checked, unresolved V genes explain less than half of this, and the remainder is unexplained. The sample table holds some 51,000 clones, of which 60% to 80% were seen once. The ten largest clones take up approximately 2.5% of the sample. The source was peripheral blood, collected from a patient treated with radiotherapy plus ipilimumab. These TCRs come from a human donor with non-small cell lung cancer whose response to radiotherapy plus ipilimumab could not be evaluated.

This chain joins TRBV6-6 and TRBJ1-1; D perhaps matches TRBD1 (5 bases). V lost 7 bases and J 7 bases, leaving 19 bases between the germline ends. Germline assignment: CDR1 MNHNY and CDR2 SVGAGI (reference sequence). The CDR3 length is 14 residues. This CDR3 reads CASITGGGLGEAFF. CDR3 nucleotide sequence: TGTGCCAGCATAACCGGGGGAGGGTTAGGTGAAGCTTTCTTT.

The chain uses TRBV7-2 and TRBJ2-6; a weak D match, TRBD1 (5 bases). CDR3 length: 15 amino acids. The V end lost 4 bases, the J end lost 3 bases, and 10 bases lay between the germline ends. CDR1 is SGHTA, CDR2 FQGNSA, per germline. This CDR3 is CASSSQGGGANVLTF. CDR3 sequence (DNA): TGTGCCAGCAGCTCCCAGGGTGGTGGGGCCAACGTCCTGACTTTC.

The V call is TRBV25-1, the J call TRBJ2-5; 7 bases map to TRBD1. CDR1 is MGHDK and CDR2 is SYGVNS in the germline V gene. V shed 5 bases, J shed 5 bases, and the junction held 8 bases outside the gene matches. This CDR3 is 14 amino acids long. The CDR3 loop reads CASSSRQGSETQYF. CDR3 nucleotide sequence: TGTGCCAGCAGTTCGAGACAGGGTAGCGAGACCCAGTACTTC.

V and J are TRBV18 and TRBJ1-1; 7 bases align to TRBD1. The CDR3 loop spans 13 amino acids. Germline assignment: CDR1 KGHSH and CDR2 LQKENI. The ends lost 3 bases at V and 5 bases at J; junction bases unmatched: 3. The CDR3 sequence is CASSPTGETEAFF. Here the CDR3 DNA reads TGTGCCAGCTCACCTACAGGGGAGACTGAAGCTTTCTTT.

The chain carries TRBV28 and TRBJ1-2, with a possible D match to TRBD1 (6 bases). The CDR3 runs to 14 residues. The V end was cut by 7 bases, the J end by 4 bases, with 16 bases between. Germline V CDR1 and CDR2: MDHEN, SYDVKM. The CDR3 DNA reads TGTGCCAGCACGAACAGGGCCCCCATCTATGGCTACACCTTC. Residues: CASTNRAPIYGYTF.

The CDR3 reads CASSLVGTGVTGELFF. CDR3 coding DNA: TGTGCCAGCAGCTTAGTAGGGACAGGGGTCACCGGGGAGCTGTTTTTT. The rearrangement joins TRBV7-6 to TRBJ2-2; TRBD1 aligns across 10 bases. The V and J ends lost 1 base and 4 bases, in that order; junction bases with no gene match: 3. Looked up from germline, CDR1 is SGHVS and CDR2 is FNYEAQ. This CDR3 has 16 residues.

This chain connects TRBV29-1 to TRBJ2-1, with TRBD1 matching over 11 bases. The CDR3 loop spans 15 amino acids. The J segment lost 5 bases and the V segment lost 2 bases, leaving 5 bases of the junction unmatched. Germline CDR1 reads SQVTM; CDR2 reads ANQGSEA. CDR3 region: CSVEKDRGHDNEQFF. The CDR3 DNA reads TGCAGCGTTGAAAAGGACAGGGGGCACGACAATGAGCAGTTCTTC.

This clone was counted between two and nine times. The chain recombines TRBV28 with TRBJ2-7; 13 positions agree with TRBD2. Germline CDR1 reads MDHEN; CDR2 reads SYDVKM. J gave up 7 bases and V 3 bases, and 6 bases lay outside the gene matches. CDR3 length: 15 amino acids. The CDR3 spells CASSLWGLAGKEQYF. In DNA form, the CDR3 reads TGTGCCAGCAGTTTGTGGGGACTAGCGGGAAAAGAGCAGTACTTC.

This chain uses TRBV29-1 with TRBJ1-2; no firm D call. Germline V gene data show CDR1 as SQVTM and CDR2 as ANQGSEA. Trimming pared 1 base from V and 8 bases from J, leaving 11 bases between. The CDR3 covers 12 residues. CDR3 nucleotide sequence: TGCAGCGTTGAAGTGCTAACGTGGGGCTACACCTTC. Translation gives CSVEVLTWGYTF.

CDR3 in amino acids: CASSFFAGRDTQYF. CDR3 sequence (DNA): TGCGCCAGCAGCTTCTTCGCTGGTAGAGATACGCAGTATTTT. The chain carries TRBV5-1 and TRBJ2-3; D not resolved. Per germline, CDR1 SGHRS and CDR2 YFSETQ. CDR3 length: 14 amino acids. V was pared by 2 bases and J by 5 bases, with 12 bases between.

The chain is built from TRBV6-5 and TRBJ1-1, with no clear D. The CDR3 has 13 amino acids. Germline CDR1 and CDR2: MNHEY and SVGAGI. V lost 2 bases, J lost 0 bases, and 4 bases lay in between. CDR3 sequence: CASSYTVNTEAFF. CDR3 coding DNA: TGTGCCAGCAGTTACACGGTGAACACTGAAGCTTTCTTT.

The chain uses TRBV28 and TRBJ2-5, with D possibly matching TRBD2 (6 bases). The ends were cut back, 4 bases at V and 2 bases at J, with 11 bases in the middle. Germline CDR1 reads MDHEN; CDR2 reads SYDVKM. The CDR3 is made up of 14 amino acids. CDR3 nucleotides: TGTGCCAGCAGTTGGGAGACTAGACAAGAGACCCAGTACTTC. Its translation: CASSWETRQETQYF.

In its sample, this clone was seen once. Here the CDR3 DNA reads TGTGCCAGCAGAAGAATCCCGGACAGGGGATTCCGGGGCTACACCTTC. As protein: CASRRIPDRGFRGYTF. The chain employs TRBV11-2 and TRBJ1-2; 9 bases match TRBD1. Germline CDR1 reads SGHAT; CDR2 reads FQNNGV. V dropped 6 bases and J dropped 8; count of bases not matched to a gene: 16. This CDR3 contains 16 residues.

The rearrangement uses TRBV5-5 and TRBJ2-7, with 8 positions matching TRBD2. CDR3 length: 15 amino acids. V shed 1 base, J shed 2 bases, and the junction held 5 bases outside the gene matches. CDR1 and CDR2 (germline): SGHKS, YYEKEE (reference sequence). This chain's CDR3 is CASSLWLAGAYEQYF. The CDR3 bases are TGTGCCAGCAGCTTGTGGCTAGCGGGCGCCTACGAGCAGTACTTC.

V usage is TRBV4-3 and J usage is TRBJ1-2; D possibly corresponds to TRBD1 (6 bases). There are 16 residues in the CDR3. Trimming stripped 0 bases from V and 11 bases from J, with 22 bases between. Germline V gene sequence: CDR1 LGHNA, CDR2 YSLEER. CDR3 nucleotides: TGCGCCAGCAGCCAAGATATTACAGGGAGTGGTATGGGATACACCTTC. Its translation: CASSQDITGSGMGYTF.

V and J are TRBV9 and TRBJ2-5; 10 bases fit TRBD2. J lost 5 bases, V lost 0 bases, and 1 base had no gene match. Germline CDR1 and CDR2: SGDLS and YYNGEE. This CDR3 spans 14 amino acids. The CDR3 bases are TGTGCCAGCAGCGTAGCTAGCGGGAGTGAGACCCAGTACTTC. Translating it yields CASSVASGSETQYF.

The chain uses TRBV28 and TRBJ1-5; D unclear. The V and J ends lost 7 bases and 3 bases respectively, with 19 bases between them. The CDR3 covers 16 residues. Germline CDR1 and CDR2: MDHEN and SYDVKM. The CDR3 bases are TGTGCCAGCAATCTACGGAGGCCACAGTACAATCAGCCCCAGCATTTT. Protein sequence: CASNLRRPQYNQPQHF.

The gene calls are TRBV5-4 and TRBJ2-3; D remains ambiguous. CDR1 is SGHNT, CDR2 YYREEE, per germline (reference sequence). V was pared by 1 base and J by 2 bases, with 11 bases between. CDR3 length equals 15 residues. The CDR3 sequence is CASSLNVRLTDTQYF. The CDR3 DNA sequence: TGTGCCAGCAGCTTGAATGTGCGGCTCACAGATACGCAGTATTTT. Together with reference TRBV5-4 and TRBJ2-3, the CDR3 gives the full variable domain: ETGVTQSPTHLIKTRGQQVTLRCSSQSGHNTVSWYQQALGQGPQFIFQYYREEENGRGNFPPRFSGLQFPNYSSELNVNALELDDSALYLCASSLNVRLTDTQYFGPGTRLTVL.

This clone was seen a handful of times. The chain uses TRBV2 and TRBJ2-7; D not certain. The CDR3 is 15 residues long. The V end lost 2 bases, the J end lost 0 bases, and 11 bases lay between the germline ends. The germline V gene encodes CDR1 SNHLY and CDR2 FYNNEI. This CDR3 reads CASSERQVGSYEQYF. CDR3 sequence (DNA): TGTGCCAGCAGTGAACGGCAGGTCGGCTCCTACGAGCAGTACTTC.

CDR3 in amino acids: CASGAGGRYEQYF. The CDR3 DNA sequence: TGTGCCAGTGGGGCAGGGGGCCGCTACGAGCAGTACTTC. V gene TRBV25-1 combines with J gene TRBJ2-7; 8 nucleotides align to TRBD1. V lost 9 bases, J lost 3 bases, and 7 bases stayed unmatched. This CDR3 has 13 amino acids. The V gene's germline CDR1 is MGHDK and CDR2 SYGVNS.

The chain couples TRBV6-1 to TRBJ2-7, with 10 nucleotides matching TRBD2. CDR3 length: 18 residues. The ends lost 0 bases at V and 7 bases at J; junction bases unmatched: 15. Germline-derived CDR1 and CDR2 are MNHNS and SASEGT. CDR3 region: CASSEAGGGSGRDEEQYF. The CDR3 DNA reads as TGTGCCAGCAGTGAAGCAGGGGGAGGGAGCGGGAGGGATGAAGAGCAGTACTTC.

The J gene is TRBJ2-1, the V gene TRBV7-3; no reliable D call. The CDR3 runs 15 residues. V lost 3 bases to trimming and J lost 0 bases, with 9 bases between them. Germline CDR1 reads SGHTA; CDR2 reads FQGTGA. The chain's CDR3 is CASSFSSSSYNEQFF. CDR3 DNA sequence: TGTGCCAGCAGCTTTAGCTCAAGCTCCTACAATGAGCAGTTCTTC.

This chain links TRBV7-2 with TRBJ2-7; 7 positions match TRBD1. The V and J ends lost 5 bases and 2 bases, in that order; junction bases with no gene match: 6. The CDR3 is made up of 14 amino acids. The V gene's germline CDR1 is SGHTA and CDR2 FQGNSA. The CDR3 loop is CASSPGTVPYEQYF. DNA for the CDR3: TGTGCCAGCAGCCCAGGGACAGTCCCCTACGAGCAGTACTTC.